The present TCR beta chain was sequenced within a study of OX40 agonist ivuxolimab in advanced cancers. Regarding the research as a whole: Ivuxolimab was an agonistic, fully human IgG2 monoclonal antibody directed against OX40 (CD134), a costimulatory receptor. Intravenous ivuxolimab was administered to patients every 2 weeks at six dose levels: 0.01, 0.1, 0.3, 1.5, 3 and 10 mg/kg. Of the 50 to 55 patients in dose escalation, about 20 had hepatocellular carcinoma, some 15 had melanoma, 9 had renal cell carcinoma and 9 had head and neck cancer. In the dose-escalation cohort, approximately 83% of patients were male, and the mean age was roughly 60 years with a range of roughly 20 to 80. Prior anti-PD-1, anti-PD-L1 or anti-CTLA-4 therapy was permitted, and about two fifths of dose-escalation patients had received checkpoint inhibitors. Partial responses occurred in three dose-escalation patients, of whom one had hepatocellular carcinoma and two had cutaneous melanoma. Peripheral TCRbeta sequencing was intended to test whether TCR sequence diversity was altered and clonal T-cell expansion was caused by ivuxolimab. The paper covers the monotherapy dose-escalation part of the phase I ivuxolimab trial, which included N = 52 patients. Beyond this particular receptor, the publication reports: Low levels of normalized T-cell clonal expansion were also shown by some nonresponding patients. Which antigens the clonally expanded peripheral T cells were specific for was not determined. At doses of 0.1 to 3.0 mg/kg, clonal expansion of both CD4+ and CD8+ T cells in blood was seen between baseline and week 6. In partial responders in the 0.1-3.0 mg/kg groups, normalized peripheral clonal expansion was found to be among the lowest, especially among CD8+ T cells. After ivuxolimab, CD8+ T cells had more expanded clones than CD4+ T cells on average.

In regard to this clone: Its antigen is not yet known. Base-call qualities are not available, and no considerably larger clone is one nucleotide away.

Patients with autoimmune disease history or receiving systemic immunosuppression were excluded from the trial. Peripheral blood for TCR sequencing was drawn from every dose cohort at baseline, at cycle 4 day 1 and at cycle 7 day 1. Samples came from an open-label, multicenter, first-in-human phase I dose-escalation trial of ivuxolimab. Adults with locally advanced or metastatic head and neck squamous cell, hepatocellular, melanoma or renal cell carcinoma were enrolled in the trial. Before TCR sequencing, CD4+ and CD8+ T cells were separately sorted from peripheral blood. V is pruned by 3 bases and J by 5 bases, leaving 4 bases of the junction without a gene match. Reading from cysteine to phenylalanine, the CDR3 counts 14 amino acids. Of the read, only the CDR3 DNA is kept; its 42 bases are in frame from base 1. CDR1 is given as LGHNA and CDR2 as YSLEER, both from the germline V gene. Genomic DNA was isolated from the sorted cells so that the TCRbeta CDR3 region could be sequenced. The immunoSEQ Assay was used to sequence the TCRbeta CDR3 regions. TCRdb re-hosts the immuneACCESS table, in-frame sequences only. Its copies lack some clones; in the studies checked, an unresolved V gene accounts for under half of them, and the cause for the rest is not known. Across this sample there are 90,000 to 120,000 clones, with around 90% seen only once. The ten largest clonotypes hold roughly 1.1% of the sample.

The rearrangement combines TRBV4-3 with TRBJ1-1, and TRBD1 aligns with 9 junction nucleotides. The TCR was taken from an adult with an advanced solid tumor such as melanoma, head and neck, liver or kidney cancer. The specimen was CD4+ or CD8+ T cells sorted from blood, collected in a trial of the OX40 agonist ivuxolimab. DNA sequence: TGCGCCAGCAGCCATGGACAGGGGAGGACTGAAGCTTTCTTT. Protein translation: CASSHGQGRTEAFF.